This T cell receptor (beta chain) is drawn from a study of T cell responses to AZD1222 COVID-19 vaccine. Clones were read by immunoSEQ multiplex PCR, and TCRdb kept only the in-frame ones, dropping some. The sample has under 200,000 clones; roughly 92% are singletons. V trimming: 2 bases; J trimming: 0 bases; junction bases outside the gene matches: 3. CDR1 LGHNA and CDR2 YNFKEQ come from the germline V gene. The CDR3 length is 15 residues. The input for sequencing was peripheral blood, taken on day 0 of AZD1222 vaccination. The chain recombines TRBV4-2 with TRBJ1-1; 7 nucleotides match TRBD1. The sequence derives from an adult in good health. This CDR3 reads CASSQPGTVNTEAFF. In DNA form, the CDR3 reads TGTGCCAGCAGCCAACCCGGGACAGTGAACACTGAAGCTTTCTTT.